A selection of T cell receptor beta chains follows, all from one sample in a study of control samples from healthy donors and cancer patients. The assay was immunoSEQ multiplex PCR, and TCRdb's table has in-frame clones only and misses some. The data show 100,000 to 150,000 clones, roughly 92% seen once. Material for sequencing was PBMCs. The source is a man older than 75 with head and neck cancer. The CDR3 runs from the conserved cysteine through the conserved F or W. The order of the fields is D gene, clone size, J gene, V gene, CDR3 DNA, CDR3 protein. A D gene is named only where the DNA matches it firmly. Clone size is given for some rows only: seen once, a few or many times, or a class if the clone is expanded.

>-|-|TRBJ2-1|TRBV19
TGTGCCAGTAGTATAGCCCCCAGGGAATACAATGAGCAGTTCTTC
CASSIAPREYNEQFF
>-|few|TRBJ1-2|TRBV4-1
TGCGCCAGCAGCCAAGAAGACAGGAGAGGAGGCTACACCTTC
CASSQEDRRGGYTF
>-|-|TRBJ1-5|TRBV19
TGTGCCAGTAGTATGGTGGCTGCCAATCAGCCCCAGCATTTT
CASSMVAANQPQHF
>TRBD1|-|TRBJ2-2|TRBV5-1
TGCGCCAGCAGCTGGGACAGGGGCCGGGAGCTGTTTTTT
CASSWDRGRELFF
>TRBD2|-|TRBJ2-7|TRBV15
TGTGCCACCAGCAGGGTGGGGGAGGGCCTTTTCTACGAGCAGTACTTC
CATSRVGEGLFYEQYF
>-|once|TRBJ1-2|TRBV19
TGTGCCTCCCGGGGTCCCGATCTCTATGGCTACACCTTC
CASRGPDLYGYTF
>TRBD1|-|TRBJ2-6|TRBV19
TGTGCCAGTAGTATAAGGGGGCTACAAGGGCTCAACGTCCTGACTTTC
CASSIRGLQGLNVLTF
>TRBD1|-|TRBJ1-3|TRBV6-5
TGTGCCAGCAGGCCCGGGACAGATAGAAACACCATATATTTT
CASRPGTDRNTIYF
>TRBD2|-|TRBJ2-5|TRBV5-1
TGCGCCAGCAGCTTGGCCAGCGGGGAGGGGCAAGAGACCCAGTACTTC
CASSLASGEGQETQYF
>-|-|TRBJ1-4|TRBV18
TGTGCCAGCTCATCCCCCGCAGGGGAAAAACTGTTTTTT
CASSSPAGEKLFF
>TRBD2|-|TRBJ2-2|TRBV7-2
TGTGCCAGCAGCCCCCAACTAGCGGGAGGCACCGGGGAGCTGTTTTTT
CASSPQLAGGTGELFF
>TRBD1|-|TRBJ2-5|TRBV18
TGTGCCAGCTCACCACGGAAAGTCGGGACAGAGGGGGAGACCCAGTACTTC
CASSPRKVGTEGETQYF
>-|-|TRBJ1-5|TRBV6-6
TGTGCCGCCTACCAAGGGCTATGGAGCAATCAGCCCCAGCATTTT
CAAYQGLWSNQPQHF
>-|-|TRBJ2-3|TRBV11-2
TGTGCCAGCAGCCCTAGTGGAGTCGATACGCAGTATTTT
CASSPSGVDTQYF
>-|-|TRBJ1-1|TRBV5-1
TGCGCCAGCAGCTTGGGAGTCGACCAAGGGAACACTGAAGCTTTCTTT
CASSLGVDQGNTEAFF
>TRBD1|-|TRBJ2-7|TRBV6-5
TGTGCCAGCAGCCGGACAGGGGACGAGCAGTACTTC
CASSRTGDEQYF
>TRBD1|-|TRBJ1-6|TRBV9
TGTGCCAGCAGCGCCGTTCAGGGGGCAAATTCACCCCTCCACTTT
CASSAVQGANSPLHF
>-|-|TRBJ2-5|TRBV18
TGTGCCAGCTCACCGGGTAGTGACGAGACCCAGTACTTC
CASSPGSDETQYF
>-|-|TRBJ1-5|TRBV19
TGTGCCAGTAGTCAGATTTCCAATCAGCCCCAGCATTTT
CASSQISNQPQHF
>-|-|TRBJ1-6|TRBV5-1
TGCGCCAGCAGCCCGGAAAGAGGGACCTCGGATTCACCCCTCCACTTT
CASSPERGTSDSPLHF
>-|-|TRBJ2-2|TRBV24-1
TGTGCCACCAGTGGAGGGTCAGAGGCGAACACCGGGGAGCTGTTTTTT
CATSGGSEANTGELFF
>-|-|TRBJ2-2|TRBV6-5
TGTGCCAGCAGTTTTCGCTACGGGCTCAACACCGGGGAGCTGTTTTTT
CASSFRYGLNTGELFF
>TRBD1|-|TRBJ2-7|TRBV4-1
TGCGCCAGCAGCCAAGGAGGGACAGGGCCATTCGAGCAGTACTTC
CASSQGGTGPFEQYF
>-|-|TRBJ1-1|TRBV25-1
TGTGCCAGCAACCTCGATTGGAACACTGAAGCTTTCTTT
CASNLDWNTEAFF
>-|-|TRBJ1-4|TRBV25-1
TGTGCCAGCACCGAGCAGACAAATGAAAAACTGTTTTTT
CASTEQTNEKLFF
>-|-|TRBJ1-2|TRBV5-1
TGCGCCAGCAGCTTGGGACAGACCTTCTATGGCTACACCTTC
CASSLGQTFYGYTF
>TRBD1|-|TRBJ2-7|TRBV5-4
TGTGCCAGCAGCCGACAGGGTCGGACTGCCTACGAGCAGTACTTC
CASSRQGRTAYEQYF
>-|-|TRBJ1-2|TRBV19
TGTGCCAGTACCCCGAGGGGTCTGGTGTCTGGCTACACCTTC
CASTPRGLVSGYTF
>-|-|TRBJ2-7|TRBV6-2/TRBV6-3
TGTGCCAGCAGTTACCAGGGGCTCACCGAGCAGTACTTC
CASSYQGLTEQYF